A selection of T cell receptor beta chains follows, all from one sample in a study of cytomegalovirus exposure and HLA in healthy donors. Sequenced by immunoSEQ multiplex PCR; TCRdb stores in-frame clones only, minus some. This sample's clone table lists around 64,000 clones. The sequenced material came from PBMCs. These receptors were obtained from a female donor in good health and CMV-seropositive. Each CDR3 is given with its conserved first and last residue. A D gene is named only where the DNA matches it firmly.

cdr3_length	v_call	j_call	d_call	cdr3_nt	cdr3_aa
13	TRBV6-5	TRBJ2-7	NA	TGTGCCAGCAGTTACCGGGTGGCCTACGAGCAGTACTTC	CASSYRVAYEQYF
15	TRBV5-1	TRBJ2-5	TRBD2	TGCGCCAGCAGCTCCTTAGCGGGGGACCAAGAGACCCAGTACTTC	CASSSLAGDQETQYF
14	TRBV10-3	TRBJ2-7	NA	TGTGCCATCAGTGACCGTCGGGGGGCTGGGGAGCAGTACTTC	CAISDRRGAGEQYF
15	TRBV5-1	TRBJ2-7	TRBD1	TGCGCCAGCAGCACCTTGGGGGACAGCACCTACGAGCAGTACTTC	CASSTLGDSTYEQYF
14	TRBV6-1	TRBJ2-5	NA	TGTGCCAGCAGTCGGGAGGGGGCATCAGAGACCCAGTACTTC	CASSREGASETQYF
13	TRBV5-1	TRBJ1-6	NA	TGCGCCAGCAGCCCCGCGGGAGATTCACCCCTCCACTTT	CASSPAGDSPLHF
16	TRBV6-6	TRBJ1-3	NA	TGTGCCAGCAGTTACTCGATTCAGGCCTCTGGAAACACCATATATTTT	CASSYSIQASGNTIYF
13	TRBV19	TRBJ1-1	NA	TGTGCCAGTTCCCGACAGCTTCCCACTGAAGCTTTCTTT	CASSRQLPTEAFF
14	TRBV30	TRBJ1-3	NA	TGTGCCTGGAGTGTCCCCAACCCCCCGGACACCATATATTTT	CAWSVPNPPDTIYF
16	TRBV7-7	TRBJ2-2	TRBD1	TGTGCCAGCAGCTTAGATACGGACAGGGTAGACGGGGAGCTGTTTTTT	CASSLDTDRVDGELFF
15	TRBV19	TRBJ1-5	NA	TGTGCCAGTAGTGCACAACGACAGAGCAATCAGCCCCAGCATTTT	CASSAQRQSNQPQHF
14	TRBV27	TRBJ2-7	NA	TGTGCCAGCAGTTTAAGATTCAGCGCCTACGAGCAGTACTTC	CASSLRFSAYEQYF
15	TRBV30	TRBJ1-2	TRBD1	TGTGCCTGGAGTGTAGGAGCAGGGGGCTACTATGGCTACACCTTC	CAWSVGAGGYYGYTF
13	TRBV6-1	TRBJ2-1	NA	TGTGCCAGCAGTCCCCCGGTCCGTCTGGAGCAGTTCTTC	CASSPPVRLEQFF
19	TRBV4-3	TRBJ2-1	NA	TGCGCCAGCAGCCACGAGGACTCGCGTACAGAGCTTTCCTACAATGAGCAGTTCTTC	CASSHEDSRTELSYNEQFF
13	TRBV7-2	TRBJ1-2	TRBD1	TGTGCCAGCAGCTCCGGACAGGGCTATGGCTACACCTTC	CASSSGQGYGYTF
15	TRBV6-5	TRBJ2-1	TRBD2	TGTGCCAGCAGCGTCTTAGCGGGGGGGGTCAATGAGCAGTTCTTC	CASSVLAGGVNEQFF
17	TRBV15	TRBJ1-5	TRBD1	TGTGCCACCAGCAGAGATAGTAGGGACAGAGACAATCAGCCCCAGCATTTT	CATSRDSRDRDNQPQHF
15	TRBV6-5	TRBJ2-7	NA	TGTGCCAGCAGCCTCCAAGCGATCGGCTCCTACGAGCAGTACTTC	CASSLQAIGSYEQYF
16	TRBV25-1	TRBJ1-2	NA	TGTGCCAGCAGTGAATGGGGGGACGGGATAAACTATGGCTACACCTTC	CASSEWGDGINYGYTF
16	TRBV5-4	TRBJ2-2	TRBD1	TGTGCCAGCAGCACCTGGACAGGAGCGAACACCGGGGAGCTGTTTTTT	CASSTWTGANTGELFF
15	TRBV18	TRBJ2-1	TRBD2	TGTGCCAGCTCACCATCCGGGACTAGCGGGTCTGAGCAGTTCTTC	CASSPSGTSGSEQFF